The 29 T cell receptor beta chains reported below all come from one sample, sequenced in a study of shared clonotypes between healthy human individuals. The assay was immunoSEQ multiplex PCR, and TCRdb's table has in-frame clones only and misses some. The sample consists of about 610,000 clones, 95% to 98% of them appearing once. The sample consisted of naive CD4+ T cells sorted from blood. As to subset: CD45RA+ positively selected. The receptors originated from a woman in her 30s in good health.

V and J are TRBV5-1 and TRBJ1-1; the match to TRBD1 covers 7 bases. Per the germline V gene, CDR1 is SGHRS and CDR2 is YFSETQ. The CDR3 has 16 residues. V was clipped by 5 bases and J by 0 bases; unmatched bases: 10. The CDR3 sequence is CASSHRGRRMNTEAFF. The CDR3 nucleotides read TGCGCCAGCAGTCATAGGGGGCGGAGGATGAACACTGAAGCTTTCTTT.

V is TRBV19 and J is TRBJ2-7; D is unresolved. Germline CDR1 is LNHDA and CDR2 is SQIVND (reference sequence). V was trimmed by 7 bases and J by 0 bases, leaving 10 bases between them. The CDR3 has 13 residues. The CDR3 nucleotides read TGTGCCAGTACCGCCCCGAGCTCCTACGAGCAGTACTTC. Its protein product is CASTAPSSYEQYF.

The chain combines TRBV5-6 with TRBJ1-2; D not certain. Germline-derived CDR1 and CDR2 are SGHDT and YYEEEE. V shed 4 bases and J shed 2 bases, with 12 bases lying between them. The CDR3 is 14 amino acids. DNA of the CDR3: TGTGCCAGCAGCCAGGCCGGGCCGAACTATGGCTACACCTTC. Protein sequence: CASSQAGPNYGYTF.

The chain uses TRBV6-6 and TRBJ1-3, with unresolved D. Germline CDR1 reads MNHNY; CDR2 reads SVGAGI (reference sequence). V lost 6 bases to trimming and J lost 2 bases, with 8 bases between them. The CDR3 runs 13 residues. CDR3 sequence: CASRSGAGNTIYF. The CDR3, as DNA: TGTGCCAGCAGATCGGGTGCTGGAAACACCATATATTTT.

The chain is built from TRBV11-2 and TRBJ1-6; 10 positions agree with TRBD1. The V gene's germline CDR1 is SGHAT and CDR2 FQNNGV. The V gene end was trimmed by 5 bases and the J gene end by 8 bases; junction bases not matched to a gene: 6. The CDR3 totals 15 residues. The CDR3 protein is CASSPDRGPDSPLHF. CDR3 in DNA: TGTGCCAGCAGCCCTGACAGGGGGCCGGATTCACCCCTCCACTTT.

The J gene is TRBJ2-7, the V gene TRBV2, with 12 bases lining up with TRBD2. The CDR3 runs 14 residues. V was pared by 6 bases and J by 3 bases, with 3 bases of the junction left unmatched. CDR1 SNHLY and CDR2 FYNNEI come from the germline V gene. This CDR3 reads CASRRTSGDYEQYF. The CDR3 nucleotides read TGTGCCAGCAGACGGACTAGCGGGGACTACGAGCAGTACTTC.

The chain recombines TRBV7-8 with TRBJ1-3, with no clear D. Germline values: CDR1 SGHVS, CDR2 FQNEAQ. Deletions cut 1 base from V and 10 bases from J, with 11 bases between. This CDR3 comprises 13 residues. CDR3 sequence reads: CASSLGWLATIYF. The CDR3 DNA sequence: TGTGCCAGCAGCTTAGGATGGCTGGCAACCATATATTTT.

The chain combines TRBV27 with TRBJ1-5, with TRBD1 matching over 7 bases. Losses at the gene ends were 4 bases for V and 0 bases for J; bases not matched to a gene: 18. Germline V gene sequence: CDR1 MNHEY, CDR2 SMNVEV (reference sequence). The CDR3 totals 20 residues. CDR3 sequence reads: CASSYPETDDRAVSNQPQHF. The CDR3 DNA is TGTGCCAGCAGTTACCCCGAGACCGACGACAGGGCGGTTAGCAATCAGCCCCAGCATTTT.

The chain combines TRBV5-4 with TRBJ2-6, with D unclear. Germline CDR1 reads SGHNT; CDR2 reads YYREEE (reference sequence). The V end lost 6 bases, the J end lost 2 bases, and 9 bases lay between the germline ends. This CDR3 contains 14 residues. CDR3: CASTRNTGANVLTF. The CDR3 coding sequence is TGTGCCAGCACAAGAAATACTGGGGCCAACGTCCTGACTTTC.

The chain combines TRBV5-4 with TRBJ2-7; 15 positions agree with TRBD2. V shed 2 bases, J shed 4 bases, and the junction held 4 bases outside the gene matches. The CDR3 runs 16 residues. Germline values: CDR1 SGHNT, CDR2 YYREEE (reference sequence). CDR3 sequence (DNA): TGTGCCAGCAGCTTCGGGACTAGCGGGAGGAGGTACGAGCAGTACTTC. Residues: CASSFGTSGRRYEQYF.

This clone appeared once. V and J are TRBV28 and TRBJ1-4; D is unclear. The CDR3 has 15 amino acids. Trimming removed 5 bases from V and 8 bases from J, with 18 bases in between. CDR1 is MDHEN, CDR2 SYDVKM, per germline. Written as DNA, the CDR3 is TGTGCCAGCAGTCCCACGGGCGAAGGGCGGGAAAAACTGTTTTTT. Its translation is CASSPTGEGREKLFF.

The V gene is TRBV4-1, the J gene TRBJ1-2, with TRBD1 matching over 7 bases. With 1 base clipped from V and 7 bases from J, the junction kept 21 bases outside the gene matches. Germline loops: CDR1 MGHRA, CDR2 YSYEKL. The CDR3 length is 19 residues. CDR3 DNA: TGCGCCAGCAGCCAAGCCGGATACCTCATTGGACAGGTGAACGTTGGCTACACCTTC. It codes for CASSQAGYLIGQVNVGYTF.

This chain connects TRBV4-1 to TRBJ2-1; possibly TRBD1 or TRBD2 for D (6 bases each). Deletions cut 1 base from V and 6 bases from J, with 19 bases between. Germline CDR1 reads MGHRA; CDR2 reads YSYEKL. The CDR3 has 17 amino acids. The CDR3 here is CASSQGRGGQNGNEQFF. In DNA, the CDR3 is TGCGCCAGCAGCCAAGGACGTGGGGGGCAGAACGGCAATGAGCAGTTCTTC.

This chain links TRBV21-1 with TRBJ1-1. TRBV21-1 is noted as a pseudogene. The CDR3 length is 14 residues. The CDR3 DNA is TGTGCCAGCAGCAAACTACACCCAAACACTGAAGCTTTCTTT. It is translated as CASSKLHPNTEAFF.

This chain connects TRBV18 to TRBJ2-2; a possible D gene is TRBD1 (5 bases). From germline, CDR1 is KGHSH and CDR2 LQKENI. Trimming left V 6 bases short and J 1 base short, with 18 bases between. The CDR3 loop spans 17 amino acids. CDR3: CASSQQGRLGNTGELFF. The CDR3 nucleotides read TGTGCCAGCTCGCAGCAGGGCCGGCTCGGGAACACCGGGGAGCTGTTTTTT. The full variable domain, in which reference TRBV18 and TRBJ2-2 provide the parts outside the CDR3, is NAGVMQNPRHLVRRRGQEARLRCSPMKGHSHVYWYRQLPEEGLKFMVYLQKENIIDESGMPKERFSAEFPKEGPSILRIQQVVRGDSAAYFCASSQQGRLGNTGELFFGEGSRLTVL.

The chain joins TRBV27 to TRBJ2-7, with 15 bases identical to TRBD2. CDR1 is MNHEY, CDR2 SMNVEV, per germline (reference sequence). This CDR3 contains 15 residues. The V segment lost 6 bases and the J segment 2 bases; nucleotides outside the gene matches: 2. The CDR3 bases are TGTGCCAGCAGGCGGACTAGCGGGGGGGCCTACGAGCAGTACTTC. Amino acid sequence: CASRRTSGGAYEQYF.

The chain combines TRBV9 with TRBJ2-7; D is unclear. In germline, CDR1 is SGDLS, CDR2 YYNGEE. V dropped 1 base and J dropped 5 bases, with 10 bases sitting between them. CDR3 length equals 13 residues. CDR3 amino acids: CASSVTVFDEQYF. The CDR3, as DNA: TGTGCCAGCAGCGTAACTGTCTTCGACGAGCAGTACTTC.

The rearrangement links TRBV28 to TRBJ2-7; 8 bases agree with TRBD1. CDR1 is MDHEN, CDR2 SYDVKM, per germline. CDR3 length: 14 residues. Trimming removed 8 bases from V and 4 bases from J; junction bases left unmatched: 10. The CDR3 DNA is TGTGCCAGCCTTGGAGTCAGGGGGCGGTACGAGCAGTACTTC. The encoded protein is CASLGVRGRYEQYF.

The CDR3 DNA follows: TGTGCCAGTTCCTCCGAGACCCAGTACTTC. Residues: CASSSETQYF. This chain joins TRBV11-2 and TRBJ2-5; D remains ambiguous. Germline CDR1 and CDR2: SGHAT and FQNNGV. The CDR3 totals 10 residues. The V gene lost 9 bases and the J gene lost 5 bases, with 7 bases spanning the gap.

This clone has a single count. CDR3 DNA sequence: TGTGCCAGCTCCGAGGCGGGACAGCAAGAGACCCAGTACTTC. Translating gives CASSEAGQQETQYF. The gene calls are TRBV18 and TRBJ2-5; possible D gene TRBD1, 7 bases. Trimming removed 6 bases at V and 2 bases at J, with 13 bases between. The CDR3 has 14 amino acids. CDR1 is KGHSH and CDR2 is LQKENI in the germline V gene.

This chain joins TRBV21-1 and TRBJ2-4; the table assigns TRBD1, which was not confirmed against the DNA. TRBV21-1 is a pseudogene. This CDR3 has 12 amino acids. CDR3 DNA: TGTGCCGGGCCGACAGCAAAAAACATTCAGTACTTC. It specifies CAGPTAKNIQYF.

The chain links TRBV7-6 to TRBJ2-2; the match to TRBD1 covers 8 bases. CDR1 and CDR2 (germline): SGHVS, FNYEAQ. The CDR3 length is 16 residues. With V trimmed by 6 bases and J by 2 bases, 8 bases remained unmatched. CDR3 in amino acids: CASSQRQGPNTGELFF. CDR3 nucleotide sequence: TGTGCCAGCAGTCAGCGACAGGGGCCAAACACCGGGGAGCTGTTTTTT.

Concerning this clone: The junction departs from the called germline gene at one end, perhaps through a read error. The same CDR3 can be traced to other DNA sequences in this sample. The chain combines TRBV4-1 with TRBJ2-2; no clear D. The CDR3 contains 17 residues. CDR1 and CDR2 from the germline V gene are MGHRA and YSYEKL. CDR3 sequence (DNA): TGCGCCAGCAGTCAAGTAGTAAGGAGCGCGAACACCGGGGAGCTGTTTTTT. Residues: CASSQVVRSANTGELFF.

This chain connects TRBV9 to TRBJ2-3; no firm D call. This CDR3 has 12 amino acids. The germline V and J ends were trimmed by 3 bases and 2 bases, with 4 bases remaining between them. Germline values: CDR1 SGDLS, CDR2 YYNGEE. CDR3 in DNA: TGTGCCAGCAGCGCAACCACAGATACGCAGTATTTT. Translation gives CASSATTDTQYF.

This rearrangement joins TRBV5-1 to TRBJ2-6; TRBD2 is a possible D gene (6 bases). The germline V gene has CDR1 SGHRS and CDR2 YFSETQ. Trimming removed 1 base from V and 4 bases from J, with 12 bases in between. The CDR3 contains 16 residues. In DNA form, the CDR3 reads TGCGCCAGCAGCTTGATTGCCGCGGGAGGGGCCAACGTCCTGACTTTC. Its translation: CASSLIAAGGANVLTF.

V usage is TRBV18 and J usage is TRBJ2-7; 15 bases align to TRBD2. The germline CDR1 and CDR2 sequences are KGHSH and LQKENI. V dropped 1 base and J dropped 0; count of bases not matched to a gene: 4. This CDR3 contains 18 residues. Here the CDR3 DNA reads TGTGCCAGCTCACCACTCGGACTAGCGGGAGGGATCTCCTACGAGCAGTACTTC. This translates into CASSPLGLAGGISYEQYF.

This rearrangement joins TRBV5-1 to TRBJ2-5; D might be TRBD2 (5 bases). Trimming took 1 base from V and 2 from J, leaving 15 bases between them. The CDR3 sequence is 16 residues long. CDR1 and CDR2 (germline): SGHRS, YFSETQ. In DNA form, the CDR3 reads TGCGCCAGCAGCTTGTTAGGTCTAGCAGTACAAGAGACCCAGTACTTC. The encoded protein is CASSLLGLAVQETQYF.

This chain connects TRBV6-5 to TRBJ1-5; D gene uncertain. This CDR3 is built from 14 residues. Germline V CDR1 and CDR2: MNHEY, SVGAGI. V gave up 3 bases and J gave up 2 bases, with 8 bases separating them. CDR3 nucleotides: TGTGCCAGCAGTTATTCTATGGGCAATCAGCCCCAGCATTTT. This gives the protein CASSYSMGNQPQHF.

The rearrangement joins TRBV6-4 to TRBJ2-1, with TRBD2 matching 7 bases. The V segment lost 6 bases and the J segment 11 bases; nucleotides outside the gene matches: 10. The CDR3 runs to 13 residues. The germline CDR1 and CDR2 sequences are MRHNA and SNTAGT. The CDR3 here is CASSPYSGSKQFF. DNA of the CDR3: TGTGCCAGCAGCCCCTATAGCGGGTCTAAGCAGTTCTTC.